The rows below give T cell receptor beta chains drawn from one sample of a study of CXCR3-negative and CXCR3-positive naive CD8 T cells. TCRdb reprocessed the 5' RACE reads, with one entry per CDR3 protein and no DNA. Recorded for this sample: tens of thousands of distinct CDR3 sequences. The sample comprised naive CXCR3+ CD8+ T cells from blood. These receptors were taken from a human donor in good health. Some clones in this sample may be carry-over from other donors' samples. Both conserved end residues are part of each CDR3. Expanded clones are given a class, and other clones once, few, many or no size at all.

abundance	v_gene	j_gene	CDR3aa
.	TRBV20-1	TRBJ1-5	CSATDPGSNQPQHF
.	TRBV5-5	TRBJ2-7	CASTYTGFGEQYF
.	TRBV7-8	TRBJ1-2	CASSFGTGDYGYTF
.	TRBV15	TRBJ2-1	CATSIGGLDYNEQFF
.	TRBV4-1	TRBJ2-1	CASTVLLGSYNEQFF
.	TRBV28	TRBJ2-3	CASSWNRGGTDTQYF
.	TRBV12-3/TRBV12-4	TRBJ2-7	CASSLDPSPFEQYF
.	TRBV7-9	TRBJ2-4	CASSRGGRDRKNIQYF
.	TRBV18	TRBJ2-3	CASSPGNTDTQYF
.	TRBV11-3	TRBJ1-1	CASSLDAGPNTEAFF
.	TRBV29-1	TRBJ2-7	CSVEVEDEQYF
.	TRBV24-1	TRBJ2-2	CTTNHGTANTGELFF
.	TRBV5-1	TRBJ2-1	CASRPDGTSGSLRYNEQFF
.	TRBV7-8	TRBJ2-2	CASSGTSGGAVTGELFF
.	TRBV29-1	TRBJ1-3	CSVRQDGNTIYF
.	TRBV11-3	TRBJ2-1	CASSPRQGGYNEQFF
.	TRBV7-2	TRBJ1-2	CASSLLDSYYGYTF
.	TRBV14	TRBJ2-7	CASSQFRAVSSYEQYF
medium-sized	TRBV29-1	TRBJ2-7	CSVEDRDSYEQYF
.	TRBV24-1	TRBJ2-1	CATSDWLDEQFF
.	TRBV4-3	TRBJ2-7	CASSQYRASEQYF
.	TRBV4-3	TRBJ2-3	CASSRGVEPPDTQYF
.	TRBV7-9	TRBJ2-7	CASSTSSRDLSYEQYF
.	TRBV12-3/TRBV12-4	TRBJ2-1	CASRSYNEQFF
.	TRBV29-1	TRBJ2-7	CSATTGGKSEQYF
.	TRBV9	TRBJ2-1	CASSAGRNNEQFF
.	TRBV7-6	TRBJ2-7	CASSLPKSRGYSYEQYF
.	TRBV7-9	TRBJ1-2	CASSLATTLGYTF
.	TRBV5-1	TRBJ2-2	CASSLGQGPNTGELFF
.	TRBV5-1	TRBJ2-7	CASTWGAGSYEQYF
.	TRBV20-1	TRBJ1-2	CSALPERGQVDGYTF
.	TRBV6-4	TRBJ2-3	CASSDGVSGADTQYF
.	TRBV15	TRBJ1-5	CATSRETGEYSNQPQHF
.	TRBV5-1	TRBJ2-1	CASSLEGAYNEQFF
.	TRBV5-1	TRBJ2-1	CASSLGPDEGANEQFF
.	TRBV29-1	TRBJ1-2	CSVPGQGEANYGYTF
.	TRBV28	TRBJ2-3	CASSFSGRDTQYF
.	TRBV7-9	TRBJ2-7	CASSPGGVEEQYF
.	TRBV4-3	TRBJ1-4	CASSQDLGAGGEKLFF
.	TRBV7-9	TRBJ2-7	CASSSRSSHEQYF
.	TRBV28	TRBJ2-7	CASSFRGGIYEQYF
.	TRBV6-6	TRBJ2-5	CASSYLGGGPETQYF
.	TRBV14	TRBJ2-7	CASSIGTGGFGEQYF